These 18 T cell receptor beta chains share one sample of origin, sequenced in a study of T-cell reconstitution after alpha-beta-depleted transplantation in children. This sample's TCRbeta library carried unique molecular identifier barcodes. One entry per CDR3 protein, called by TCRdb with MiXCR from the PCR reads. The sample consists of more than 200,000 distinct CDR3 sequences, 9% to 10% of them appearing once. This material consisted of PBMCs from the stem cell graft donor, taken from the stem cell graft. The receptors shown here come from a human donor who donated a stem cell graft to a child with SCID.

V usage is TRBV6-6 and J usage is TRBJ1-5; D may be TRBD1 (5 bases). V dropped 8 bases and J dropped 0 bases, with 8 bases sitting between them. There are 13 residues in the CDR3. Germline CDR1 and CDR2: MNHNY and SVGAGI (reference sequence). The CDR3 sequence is CASGGFSNQPQHF. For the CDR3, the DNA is TGTGCCAGCGGGGGATTTAGCAATCAGCCCCAGCATTTT.

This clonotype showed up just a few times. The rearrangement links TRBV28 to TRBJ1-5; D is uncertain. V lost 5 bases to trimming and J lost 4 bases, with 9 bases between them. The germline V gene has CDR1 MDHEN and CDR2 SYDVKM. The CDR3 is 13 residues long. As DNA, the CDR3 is TGTGCCAGCAGTCCGCCGATGAATCAGCCCCAGCATTTT. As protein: CASSPPMNQPQHF. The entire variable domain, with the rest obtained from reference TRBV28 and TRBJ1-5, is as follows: DVKVTQSSRYLVKRTGEKVFLECVQDMDHENMFWYRQDPGLGLRLIYFSYDVKMKEKGDIPEGYSVSREKKERFSLILESASTNQTSMYLCASSPPMNQPQHFGDGTRLSIL.

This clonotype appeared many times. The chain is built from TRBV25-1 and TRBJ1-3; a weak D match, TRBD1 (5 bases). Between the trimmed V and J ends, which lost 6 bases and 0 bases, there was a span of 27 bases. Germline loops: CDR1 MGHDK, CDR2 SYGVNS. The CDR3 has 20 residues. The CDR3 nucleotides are TGTGCCAGCAGCGAGGGAGGGAAGGGACTTCTCAGCATCTCTGGAAACACCATATATTTT. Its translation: CASSEGGKGLLSISGNTIYF.

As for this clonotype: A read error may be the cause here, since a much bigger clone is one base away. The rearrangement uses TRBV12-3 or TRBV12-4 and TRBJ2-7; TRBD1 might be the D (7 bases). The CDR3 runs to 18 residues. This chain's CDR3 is CACSLAANRGIALYEQYF. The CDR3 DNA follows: TGTGCCTGCAGTTTAGCGGCAAACAGGGGAATCGCCCTCTACGAGCAGTACTTC.

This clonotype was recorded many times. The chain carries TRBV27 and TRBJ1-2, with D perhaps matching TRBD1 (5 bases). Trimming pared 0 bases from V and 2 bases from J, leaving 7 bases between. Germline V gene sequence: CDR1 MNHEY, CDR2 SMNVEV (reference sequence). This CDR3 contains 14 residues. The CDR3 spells CASSLSGGNYGYTF. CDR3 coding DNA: TGTGCCAGCAGTTTATCCGGGGGGAACTATGGCTACACCTTC.

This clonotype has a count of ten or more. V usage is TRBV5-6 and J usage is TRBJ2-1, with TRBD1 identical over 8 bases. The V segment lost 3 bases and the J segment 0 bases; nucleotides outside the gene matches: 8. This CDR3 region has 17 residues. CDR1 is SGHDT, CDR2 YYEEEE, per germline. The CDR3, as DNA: TGTGCCAGCAGCTCTAGGACAGGGCAAAGCTCCTACAATGAGCAGTTCTTC. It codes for CASSSRTGQSSYNEQFF.

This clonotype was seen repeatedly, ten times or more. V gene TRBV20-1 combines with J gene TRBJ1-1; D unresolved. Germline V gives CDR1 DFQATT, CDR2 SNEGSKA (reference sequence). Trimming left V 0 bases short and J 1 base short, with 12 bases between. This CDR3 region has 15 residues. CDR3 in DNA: TGCAGTGCTAGAGATTTTAGCAGACCGAACACTGAAGCTTTCTTT. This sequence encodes CSARDFSRPNTEAFF.

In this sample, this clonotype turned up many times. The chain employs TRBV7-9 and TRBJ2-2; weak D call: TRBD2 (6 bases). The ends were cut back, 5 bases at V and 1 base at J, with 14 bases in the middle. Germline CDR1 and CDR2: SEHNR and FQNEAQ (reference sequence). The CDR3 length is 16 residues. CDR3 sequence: CASSPSWGGNTGELFF. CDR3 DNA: TGTGCCAGCAGCCCCTCCTGGGGAGGGAACACCGGGGAGCTGTTTTTT.

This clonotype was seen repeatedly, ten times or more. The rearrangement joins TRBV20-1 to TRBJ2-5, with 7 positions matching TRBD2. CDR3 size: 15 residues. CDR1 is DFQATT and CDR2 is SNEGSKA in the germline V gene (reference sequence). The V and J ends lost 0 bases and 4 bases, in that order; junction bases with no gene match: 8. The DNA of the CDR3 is TGCAGTGCTAGAGATAGCAGGGAGGGGACAGAGACCCAGTACTTC. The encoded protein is CSARDSREGTETQYF.

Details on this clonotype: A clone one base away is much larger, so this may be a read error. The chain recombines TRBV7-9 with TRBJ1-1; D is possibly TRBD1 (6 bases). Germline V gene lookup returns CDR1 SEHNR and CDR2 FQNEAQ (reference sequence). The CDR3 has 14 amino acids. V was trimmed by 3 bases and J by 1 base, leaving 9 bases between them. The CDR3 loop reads CASSFQGPNTEAFF. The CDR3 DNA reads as TGTGCCAGCAGCTTCCAGGGGCCGAACACTGAAGCTTTCTTT.

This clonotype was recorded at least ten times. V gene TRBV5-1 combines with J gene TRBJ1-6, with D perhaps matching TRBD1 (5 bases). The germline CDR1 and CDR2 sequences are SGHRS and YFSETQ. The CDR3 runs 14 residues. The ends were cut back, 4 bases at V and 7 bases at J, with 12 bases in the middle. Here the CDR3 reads CASSLRDGNSPLHF. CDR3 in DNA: TGCGCCAGCAGCCTGCGGGACGGAAATTCACCCCTCCACTTT.

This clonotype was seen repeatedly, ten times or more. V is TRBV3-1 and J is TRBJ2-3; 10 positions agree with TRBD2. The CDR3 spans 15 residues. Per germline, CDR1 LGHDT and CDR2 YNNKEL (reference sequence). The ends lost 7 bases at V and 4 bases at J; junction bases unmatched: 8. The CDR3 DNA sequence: TGTGCCAGCACCCCAAGCGGGGGGGGGTCAGATACGCAGTATTTT. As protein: CASTPSGGGSDTQYF.

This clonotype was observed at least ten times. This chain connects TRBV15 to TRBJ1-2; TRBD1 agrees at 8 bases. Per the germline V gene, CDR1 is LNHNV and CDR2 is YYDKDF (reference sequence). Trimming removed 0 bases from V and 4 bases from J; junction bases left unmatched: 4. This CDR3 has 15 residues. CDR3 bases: TGTGCCACCAGCAGAGACGGACAGGGTGGCTATGGCTACACCTTC. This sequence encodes CATSRDGQGGYGYTF.

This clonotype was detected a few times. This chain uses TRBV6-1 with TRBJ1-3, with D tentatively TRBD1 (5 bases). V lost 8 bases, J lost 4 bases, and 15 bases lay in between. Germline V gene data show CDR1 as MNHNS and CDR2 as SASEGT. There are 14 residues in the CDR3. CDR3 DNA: TGTGCCAGCTCCTCGGGGGTTGCAGGAAACACCATATATTTT. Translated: CASSSGVAGNTIYF.

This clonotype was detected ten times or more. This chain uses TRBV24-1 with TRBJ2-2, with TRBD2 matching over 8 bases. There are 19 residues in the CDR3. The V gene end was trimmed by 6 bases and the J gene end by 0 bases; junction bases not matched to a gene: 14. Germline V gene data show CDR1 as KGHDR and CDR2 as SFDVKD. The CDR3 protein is CATSPLAGAGGSNTGELFF. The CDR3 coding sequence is TGTGCCACCAGTCCCCTTGCCGGTGCGGGGGGATCGAACACCGGGGAGCTGTTTTTT.

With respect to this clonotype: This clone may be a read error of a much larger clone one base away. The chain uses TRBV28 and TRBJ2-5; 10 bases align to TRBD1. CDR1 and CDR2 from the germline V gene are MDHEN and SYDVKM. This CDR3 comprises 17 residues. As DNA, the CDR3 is TGTGCCGGCAGTTTATCCATGGACAGGGGGAGGGAAGAGACCCAGTACTTC. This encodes CAGSLSMDRGREETQYF.

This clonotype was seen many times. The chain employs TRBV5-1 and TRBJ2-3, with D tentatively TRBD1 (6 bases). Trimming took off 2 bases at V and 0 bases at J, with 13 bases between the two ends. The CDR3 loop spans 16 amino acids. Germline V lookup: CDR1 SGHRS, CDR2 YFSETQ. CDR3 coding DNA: TGCGCCAGCAGCTTTGGGACACTTACTAGCACAGATACGCAGTATTTT. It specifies CASSFGTLTSTDTQYF.

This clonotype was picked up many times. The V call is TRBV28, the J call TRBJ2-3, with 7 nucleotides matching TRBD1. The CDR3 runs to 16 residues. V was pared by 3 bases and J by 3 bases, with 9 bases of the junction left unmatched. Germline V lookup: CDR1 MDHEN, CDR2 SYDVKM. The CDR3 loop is CASSFFLIQGTDTQYF. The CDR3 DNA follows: TGTGCCAGCAGTTTCTTTCTTATACAGGGGACAGATACGCAGTATTTT.